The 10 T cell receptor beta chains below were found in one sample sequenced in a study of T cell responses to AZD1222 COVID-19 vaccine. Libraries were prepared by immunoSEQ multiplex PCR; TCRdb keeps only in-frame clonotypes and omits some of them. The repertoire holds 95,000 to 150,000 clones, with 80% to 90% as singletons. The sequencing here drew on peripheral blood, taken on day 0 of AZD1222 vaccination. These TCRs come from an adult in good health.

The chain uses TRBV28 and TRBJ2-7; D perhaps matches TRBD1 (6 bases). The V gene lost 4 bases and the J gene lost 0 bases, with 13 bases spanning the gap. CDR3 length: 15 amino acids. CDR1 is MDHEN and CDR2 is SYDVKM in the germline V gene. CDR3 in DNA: TGTGCCAGCAGTTCCCGCGACAGGAGCTCCTACGAGCAGTACTTC. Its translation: CASSSRDRSSYEQYF.

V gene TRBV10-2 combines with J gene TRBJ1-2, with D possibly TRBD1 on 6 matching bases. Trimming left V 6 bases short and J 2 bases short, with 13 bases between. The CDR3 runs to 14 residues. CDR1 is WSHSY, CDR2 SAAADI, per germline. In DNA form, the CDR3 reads TGCGCCAGCAGGTCCGGGGGGCAAAACTATGGCTACACCTTC. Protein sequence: CASRSGGQNYGYTF.

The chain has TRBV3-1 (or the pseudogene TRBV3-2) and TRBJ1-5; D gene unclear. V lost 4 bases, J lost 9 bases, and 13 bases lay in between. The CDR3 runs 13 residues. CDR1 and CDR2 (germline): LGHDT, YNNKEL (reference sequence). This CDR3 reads CASSPTSGSPQHF. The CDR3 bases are TGTGCCAGCAGCCCCACAAGTGGTTCGCCCCAGCATTTT.

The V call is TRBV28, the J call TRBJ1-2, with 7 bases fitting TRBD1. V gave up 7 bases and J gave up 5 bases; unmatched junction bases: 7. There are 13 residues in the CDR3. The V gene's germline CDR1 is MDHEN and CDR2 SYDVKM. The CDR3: CASKLGQTYGYTF. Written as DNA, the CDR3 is TGTGCCAGCAAGCTGGGACAGACGTATGGCTACACCTTC.

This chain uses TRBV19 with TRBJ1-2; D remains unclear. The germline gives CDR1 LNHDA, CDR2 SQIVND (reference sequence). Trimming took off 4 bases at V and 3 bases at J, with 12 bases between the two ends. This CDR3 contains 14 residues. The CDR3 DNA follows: TGTGCCAGTAGTACCGCCGGGTACGACTATGGCTACACCTTC. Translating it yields CASSTAGYDYGYTF.

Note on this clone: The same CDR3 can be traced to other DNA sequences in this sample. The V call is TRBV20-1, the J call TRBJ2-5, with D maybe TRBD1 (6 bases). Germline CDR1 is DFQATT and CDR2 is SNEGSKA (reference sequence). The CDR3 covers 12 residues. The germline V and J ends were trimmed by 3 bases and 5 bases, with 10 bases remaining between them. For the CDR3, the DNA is TGCAGTGCTAGTGGGGGCAGGGAGACCCAGTACTTC. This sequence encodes CSASGGRETQYF.

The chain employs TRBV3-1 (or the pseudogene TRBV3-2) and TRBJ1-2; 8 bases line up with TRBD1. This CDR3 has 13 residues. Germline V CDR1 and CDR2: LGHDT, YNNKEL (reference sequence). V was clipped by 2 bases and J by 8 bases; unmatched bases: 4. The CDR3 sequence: CASSQPRTGGYTF. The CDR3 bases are TGTGCCAGCAGCCAACCCCGGACAGGGGGCTACACCTTC.

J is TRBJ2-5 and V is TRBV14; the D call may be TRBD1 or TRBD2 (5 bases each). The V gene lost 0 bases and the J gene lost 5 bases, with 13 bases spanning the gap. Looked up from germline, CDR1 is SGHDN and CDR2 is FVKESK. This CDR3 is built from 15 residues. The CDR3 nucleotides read TGTGCCAGCAGCCAAGATTTGCCAGAGGGGGAGACCCAGTACTTC. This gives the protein CASSQDLPEGETQYF.

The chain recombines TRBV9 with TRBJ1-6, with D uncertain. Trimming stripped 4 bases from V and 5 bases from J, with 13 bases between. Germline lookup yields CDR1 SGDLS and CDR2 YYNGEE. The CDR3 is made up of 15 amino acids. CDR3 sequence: CASSPAGNNNSPLHF. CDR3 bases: TGTGCCAGCAGCCCTGCTGGGAATAATAATTCACCCCTCCACTTT.

CDR3 DNA sequence: TGTGCCAGCAGCGAGTTTAGACAGACCGTCTATGGCTACACCTTC. Protein product: CASSEFRQTVYGYTF. The rearrangement joins TRBV28 to TRBJ1-2; D is possibly TRBD1 (5 bases). In germline, CDR1 is MDHEN, CDR2 SYDVKM. Trimming stripped 6 bases from V and 4 bases from J, with 18 bases between. CDR3 length: 15 amino acids.